This entry is about one T cell receptor (beta chain). The antigen is unknown. These data belong to a study of somatic mutations in cytotoxic T cells in rheumatoid arthritis. Broader study findings: A slight TRBV07 underrepresentation in rheumatoid arthritis patients was reported without multiple-comparison adjustment.

Positively selected by magnetic beads, CD4+ and CD8+ cells were purity-checked by flow cytometry. Germline CDR1 LNHDA, CDR2 SQIVND (reference sequence). V dropped 4 bases and J dropped 4 bases, with 13 bases sitting between them. The CDR3 length is 14 residues. Assay used: immunoSEQ multiplex PCR; TCRdb lists only in-frame clones, some missing. In the table there are about 7,400 clones, about nine tenths of which are singletons. The receptor's source is a man aged 35-49 years with rheumatoid arthritis. Sequencing used CD8+ T cells sorted from blood. This chain links TRBV19 with TRBJ1-1; D is unresolved. CDR3 protein: CASSNTIIGTEAFF. CDR3 nucleotide sequence: TGTGCCAGTAGTAACACTATAATCGGCACTGAAGCTTTCTTT.